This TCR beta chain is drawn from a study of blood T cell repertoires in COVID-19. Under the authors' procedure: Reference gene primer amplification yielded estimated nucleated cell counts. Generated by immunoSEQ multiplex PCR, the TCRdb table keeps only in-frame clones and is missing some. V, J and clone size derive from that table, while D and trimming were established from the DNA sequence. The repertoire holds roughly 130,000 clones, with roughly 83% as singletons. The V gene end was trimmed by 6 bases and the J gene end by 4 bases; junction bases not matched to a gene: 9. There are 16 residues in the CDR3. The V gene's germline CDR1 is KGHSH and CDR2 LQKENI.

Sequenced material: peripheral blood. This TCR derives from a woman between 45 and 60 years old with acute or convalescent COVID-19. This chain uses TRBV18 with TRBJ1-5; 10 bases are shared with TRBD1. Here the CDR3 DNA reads TGTGCCAGCTCGCCGGGACAGGGGCAAGGTAATCAGCCCCAGCATTTT. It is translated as CASSPGQGQGNQPQHF.